The present entry profiles one T cell receptor beta chain with its context. Its antigen remains undetermined. Per-nucleotide qualities are absent, and no much larger clonotype sits a single base away. Each collaborating institution followed its own protocols to collect whole blood in K2EDTA tubes. For TCRbeta analysis, collaborator samples were shipped as frozen whole blood, as isolated PBMCs, or as DNA extracted from either sample type. TCRbeta CDR3 regions were amplified from genomic DNA by means of the immunoSEQ Assay, a bias-controlled multiplex PCR. As for the original processing: Nucleated cell counts per sample were estimated from amplification of reference gene primers within the assay. To quantify the absolute abundance of each unique TCRbeta CDR3 rearrangement, sequence reads were collapsed and filtered. For each sample, productive Simpson clonality was calculated as the square root of Simpson's diversity index across productive rearrangements. Not all clones reach the TCRdb copy of this immuneACCESS table, which keeps in-frame sequences only. Checked studies attribute under half of the gap to unresolved V genes and leave the rest unexplained. V and J calls and clone size are given by that table; D and trimming were obtained from the DNA. The sample contains under 300,000 clones, approximately 82% of them found a single time. The biggest ten clones account for around 3.4% of the sample.

The data belong to a study of blood T cell repertoires in COVID-19 (dated by TCRdb to 2019 to 2021). Turning to the overall study: Samples from collaborators originated in the United States, Italy and Spain and spanned both the acute and convalescent phases of COVID-19. Where HLA class I and class II types were available, the types were taken from metadata supplied by the sample provider, not from assay-based typing. A de-identified subject ID, COVID-19 status, age in years and sex were almost always included in the sample metadata. Samples were obtained from the ongoing ImmuneRACE study (first 160 participants) and from some 1,200 subjects provided by 6 global collaborators. Subjects who had been exposed to COVID-19, were actively infected with it, or had recovered from it provided the deeply sampled blood TCRbeta repertoires that made up the dataset. The repertoires were made available in a free public database intended to serve as a resource for research on the immune response to SARS-CoV-2. The material from the prospective study consisted of cDNA or gDNA derived from T cells, B-cell-depleted T cells, or PBMCs.

Summary of the overall study and its limitations: The quantity of clinical and demographic metadata differed by source and by participant and was supplied without curation.

Trimming accounts for 4 bases at V and 8 bases at J, while the number of junction bases matched to no gene is 9. The CDR3 measures 15 amino acids from cysteine to phenylalanine. Only CDR3 DNA is held: 45 bases, read in frame from base 1. The germline V gene (reference sequence) gives CDR1 as SEHNR and CDR2 as FQNEAQ. The chain couples TRBV7-9 to TRBJ1-2, and 11 junctional nucleotides match TRBD1. The sample was peripheral blood. The TCR originated in a woman under 30 with acute or convalescent COVID-19. The DNA reads as follows: TGTGCCAGCAGCTACGGACAGGGGGCTTTTACGGGCTACACCTTC. Translated, this is CASSYGQGAFTGYTF.